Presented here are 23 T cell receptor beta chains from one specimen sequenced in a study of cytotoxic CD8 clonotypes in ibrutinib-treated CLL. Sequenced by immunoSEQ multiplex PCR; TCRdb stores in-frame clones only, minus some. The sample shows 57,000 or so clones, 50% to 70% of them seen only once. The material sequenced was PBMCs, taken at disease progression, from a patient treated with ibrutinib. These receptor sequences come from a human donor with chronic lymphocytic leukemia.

The CDR3 bases are TGTGCCAGCAGCTTAGAATCAGCAGTCAATGAGCAGTTCTTC. Translating gives CASSLESAVNEQFF. The rearrangement uses TRBV7-7 and TRBJ2-1; D is unclear. CDR1 and CDR2 (germline): SSHAT, FNYEAQ (reference sequence). Trimming shortened V by 1 base and J by 6 bases, and 10 bases separated the two germline ends. The CDR3 has 14 residues.

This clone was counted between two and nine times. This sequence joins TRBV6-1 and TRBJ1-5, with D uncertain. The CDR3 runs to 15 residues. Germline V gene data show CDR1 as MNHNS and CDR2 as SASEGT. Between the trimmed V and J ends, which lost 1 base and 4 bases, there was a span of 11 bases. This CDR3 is CASSEVSGGNQPQHF. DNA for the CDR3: TGTGCCAGCAGTGAAGTGTCGGGAGGAAATCAGCCCCAGCATTTT.

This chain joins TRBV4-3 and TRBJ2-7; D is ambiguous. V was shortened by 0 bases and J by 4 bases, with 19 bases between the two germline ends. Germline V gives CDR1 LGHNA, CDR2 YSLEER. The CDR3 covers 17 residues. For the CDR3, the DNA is TGCGCCAGCAGCCAAGAACTCCTTCCTGGCAGGCCATACGAGCAGTACTTC. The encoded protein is CASSQELLPGRPYEQYF.

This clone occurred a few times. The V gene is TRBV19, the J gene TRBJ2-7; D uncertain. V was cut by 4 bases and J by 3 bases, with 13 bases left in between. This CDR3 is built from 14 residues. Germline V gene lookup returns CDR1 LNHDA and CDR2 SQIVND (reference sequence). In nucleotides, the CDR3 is TGTGCCAGTAGTAACGACAAGGGTTACTACGAGCAGTACTTC. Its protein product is CASSNDKGYYEQYF.

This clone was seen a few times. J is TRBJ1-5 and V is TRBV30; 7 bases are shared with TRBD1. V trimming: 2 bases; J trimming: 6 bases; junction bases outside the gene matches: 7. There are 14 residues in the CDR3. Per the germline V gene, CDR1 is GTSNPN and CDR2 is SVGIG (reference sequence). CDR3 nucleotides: TGTGCCTGGAGTCCCGACAGGGTGGGTCAGCCCCAGCATTTT. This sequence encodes CAWSPDRVGQPQHF.

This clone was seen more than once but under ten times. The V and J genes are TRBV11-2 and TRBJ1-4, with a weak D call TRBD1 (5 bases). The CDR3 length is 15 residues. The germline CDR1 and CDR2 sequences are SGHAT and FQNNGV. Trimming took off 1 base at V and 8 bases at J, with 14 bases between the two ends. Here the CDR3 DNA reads TGTGCCAGCAGCTTAGGGGCCAGGGATCGCGAAAAACTGTTTTTT. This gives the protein CASSLGARDREKLFF.

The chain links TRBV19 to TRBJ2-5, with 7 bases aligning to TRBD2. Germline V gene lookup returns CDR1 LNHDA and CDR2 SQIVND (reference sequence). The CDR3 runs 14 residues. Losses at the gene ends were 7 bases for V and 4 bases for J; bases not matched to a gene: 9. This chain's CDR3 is CASNDGEGVETQYF. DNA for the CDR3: TGTGCCAGTAACGACGGGGAGGGAGTAGAGACCCAGTACTTC.

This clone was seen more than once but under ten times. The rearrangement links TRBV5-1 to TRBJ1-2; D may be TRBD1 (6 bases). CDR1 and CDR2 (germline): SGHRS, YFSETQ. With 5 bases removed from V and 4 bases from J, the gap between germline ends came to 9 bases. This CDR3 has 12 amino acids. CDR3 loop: CASRKGGYGYTF. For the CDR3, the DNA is TGCGCCAGCAGGAAAGGGGGCTATGGCTACACCTTC.

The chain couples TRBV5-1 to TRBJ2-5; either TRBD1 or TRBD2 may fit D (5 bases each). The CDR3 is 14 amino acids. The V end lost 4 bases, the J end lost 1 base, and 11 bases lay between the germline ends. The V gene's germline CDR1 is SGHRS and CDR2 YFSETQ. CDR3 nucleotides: TGCGCCAGCAGCCTGGGACGGACCCAAGAGACCCAGTACTTC. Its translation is CASSLGRTQETQYF. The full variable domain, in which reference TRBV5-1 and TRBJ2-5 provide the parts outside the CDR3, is KAGVTQTPRYLIKTRGQQVTLSCSPISGHRSVSWYQQTPGQGLQFLFEYFSETQRNKGNFPGRFSGRQFSNSRSEMNVSTLELGDSALYLCASSLGRTQETQYFGPGTRLLVL.

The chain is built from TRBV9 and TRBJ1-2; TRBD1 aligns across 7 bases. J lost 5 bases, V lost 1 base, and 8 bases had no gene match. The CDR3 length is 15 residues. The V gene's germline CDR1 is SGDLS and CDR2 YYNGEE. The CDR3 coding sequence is TGTGCCAGCAGCGTAACAGAGGACAGGACTTATGGCTACACCTTC. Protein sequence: CASSVTEDRTYGYTF.

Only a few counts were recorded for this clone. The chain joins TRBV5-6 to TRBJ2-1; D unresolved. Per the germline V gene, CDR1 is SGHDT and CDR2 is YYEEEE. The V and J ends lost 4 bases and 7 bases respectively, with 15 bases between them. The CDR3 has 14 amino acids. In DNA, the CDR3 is TGTGCCAGCAGCCCAGGACCAATCGTGAATGAGCAGTTCTTC. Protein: CASSPGPIVNEQFF.

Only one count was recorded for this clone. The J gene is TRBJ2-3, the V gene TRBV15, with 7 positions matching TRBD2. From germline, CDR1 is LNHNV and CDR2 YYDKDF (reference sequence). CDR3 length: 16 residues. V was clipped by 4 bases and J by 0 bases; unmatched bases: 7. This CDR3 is CATSKPGTTSTDTQYF. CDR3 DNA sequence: TGTGCCACCAGCAAGCCCGGGACTACTAGCACAGATACGCAGTATTTT.

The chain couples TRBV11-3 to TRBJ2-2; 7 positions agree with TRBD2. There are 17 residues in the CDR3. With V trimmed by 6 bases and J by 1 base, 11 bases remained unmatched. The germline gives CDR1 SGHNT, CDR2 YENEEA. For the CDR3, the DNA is TGTGCCAGCAGGCGAAACTGGGCTAGCGGGAACACCGGGGAGCTGTTTTTT. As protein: CASRRNWASGNTGELFF. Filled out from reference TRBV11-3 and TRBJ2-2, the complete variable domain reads EAGVVQSPRYKIIEKKQPVAFWCNPISGHNTLYWYLQNLGQGPELLIRYENEEAVDDSQLPKDRFSAERLKGVDSTLKIQPAELGDSAVYLCASRRNWASGNTGELFFGEGSRLTVL.

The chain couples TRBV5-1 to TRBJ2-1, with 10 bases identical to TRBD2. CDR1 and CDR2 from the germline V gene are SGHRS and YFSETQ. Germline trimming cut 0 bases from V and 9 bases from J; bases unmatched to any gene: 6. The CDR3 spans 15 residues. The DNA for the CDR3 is TGCGCCAGCAGCTTGGGTAGCGGGAGGACTAGTGAGCAGTTCTTC. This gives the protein CASSLGSGRTSEQFF.

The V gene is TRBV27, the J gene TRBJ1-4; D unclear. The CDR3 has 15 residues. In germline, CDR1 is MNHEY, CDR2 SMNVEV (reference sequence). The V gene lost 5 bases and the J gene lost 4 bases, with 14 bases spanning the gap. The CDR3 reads CASSPDGRVNEKLFF. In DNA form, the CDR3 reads TGTGCCAGCAGTCCGGACGGGAGAGTTAATGAAAAACTGTTTTTT.

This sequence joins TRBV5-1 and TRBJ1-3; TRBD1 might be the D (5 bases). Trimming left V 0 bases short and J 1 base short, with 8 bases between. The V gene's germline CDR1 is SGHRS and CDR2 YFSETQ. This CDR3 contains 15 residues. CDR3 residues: CASSLDGGSGNTIYF. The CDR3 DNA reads TGCGCCAGCAGCTTGGATGGGGGTTCTGGAAACACCATATATTTT.

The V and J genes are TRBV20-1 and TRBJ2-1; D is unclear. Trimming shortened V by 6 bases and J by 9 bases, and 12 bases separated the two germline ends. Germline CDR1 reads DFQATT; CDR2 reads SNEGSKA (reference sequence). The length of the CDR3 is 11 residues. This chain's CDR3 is CSAHSYGEQFF. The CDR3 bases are TGCAGTGCCCACTCTTACGGTGAGCAGTTCTTC.

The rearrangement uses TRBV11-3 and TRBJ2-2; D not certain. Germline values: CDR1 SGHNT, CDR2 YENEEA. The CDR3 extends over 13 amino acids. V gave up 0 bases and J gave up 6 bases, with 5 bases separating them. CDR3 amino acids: CASSLEGAGELFF. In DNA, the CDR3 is TGTGCCAGCAGCTTAGAAGGTGCCGGGGAGCTGTTTTTT.

The CDR3 is CASSLDRGGITYEQYF. The CDR3 coding sequence is TGTGCCAGCAGCTTAGATCGGGGGGGGATTACCTACGAGCAGTACTTC. J is TRBJ2-7 and V is TRBV11-2; TRBD2 matches 8 bases. V lost 0 bases, J lost 2 bases, and 6 bases stayed unmatched. Germline V gene lookup returns CDR1 SGHAT and CDR2 FQNNGV. The CDR3 extends over 16 amino acids.

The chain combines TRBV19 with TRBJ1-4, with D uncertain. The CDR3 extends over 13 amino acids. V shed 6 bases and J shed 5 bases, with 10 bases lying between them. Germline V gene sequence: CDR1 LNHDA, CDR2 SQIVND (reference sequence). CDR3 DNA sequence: TGTGCCAGTAGATCCTCTCAAAATGAAAAACTGTTTTTT. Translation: CASRSSQNEKLFF.

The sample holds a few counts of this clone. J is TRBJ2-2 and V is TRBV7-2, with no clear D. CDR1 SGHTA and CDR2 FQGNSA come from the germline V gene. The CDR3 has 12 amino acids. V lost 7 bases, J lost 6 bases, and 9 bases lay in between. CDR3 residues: CASNLNPGELFF. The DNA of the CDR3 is TGTGCCAGCAACCTAAACCCCGGGGAGCTGTTTTTT. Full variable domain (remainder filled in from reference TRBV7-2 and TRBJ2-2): GAGVSQSPSNKVTEKGKDVELRCDPISGHTALYWYRQSLGQGLEFLIYFQGNSAPDKSGLPSDRFSAERTGGSVSTLTIQRTQQEDSAVYLCASNLNPGELFFGEGSRLTVL.

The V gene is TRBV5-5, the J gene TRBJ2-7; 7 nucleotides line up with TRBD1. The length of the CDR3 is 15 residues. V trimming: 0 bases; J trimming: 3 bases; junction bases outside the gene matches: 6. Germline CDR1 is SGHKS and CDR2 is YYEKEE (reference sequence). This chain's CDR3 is CASSLDWDSYYEQYF. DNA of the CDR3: TGTGCCAGCAGCTTGGATTGGGACAGTTACTACGAGCAGTACTTC.

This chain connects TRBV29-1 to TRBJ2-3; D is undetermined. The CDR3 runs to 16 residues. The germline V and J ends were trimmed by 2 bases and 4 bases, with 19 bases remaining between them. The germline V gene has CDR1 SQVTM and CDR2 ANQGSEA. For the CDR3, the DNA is TGCAGCGTTGAAACGTGGACGACTCACCCAGCAGATACGCAGTATTTT. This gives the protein CSVETWTTHPADTQYF.